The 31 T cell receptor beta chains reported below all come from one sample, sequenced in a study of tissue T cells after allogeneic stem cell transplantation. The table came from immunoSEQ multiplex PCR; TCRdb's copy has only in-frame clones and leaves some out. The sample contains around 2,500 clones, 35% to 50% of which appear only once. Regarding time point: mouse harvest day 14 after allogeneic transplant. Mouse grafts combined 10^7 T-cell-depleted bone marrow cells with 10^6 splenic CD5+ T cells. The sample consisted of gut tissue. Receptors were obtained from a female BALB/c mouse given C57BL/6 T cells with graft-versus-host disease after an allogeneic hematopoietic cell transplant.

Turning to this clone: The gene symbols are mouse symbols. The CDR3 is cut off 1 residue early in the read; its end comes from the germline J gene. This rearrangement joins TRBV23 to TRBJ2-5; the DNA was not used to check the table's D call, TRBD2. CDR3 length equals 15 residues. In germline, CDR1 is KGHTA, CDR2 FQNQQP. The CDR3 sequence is CSSSPGTGRQDTQYF. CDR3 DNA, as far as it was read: TGCTCCAGCAGTCCCGGGACTGGGAGGCAAGACACCCAGTAC.

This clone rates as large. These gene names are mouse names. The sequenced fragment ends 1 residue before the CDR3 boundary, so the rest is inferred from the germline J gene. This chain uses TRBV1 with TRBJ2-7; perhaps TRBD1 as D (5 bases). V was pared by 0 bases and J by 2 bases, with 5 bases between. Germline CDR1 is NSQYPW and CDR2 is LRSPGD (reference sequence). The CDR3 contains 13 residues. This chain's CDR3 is CTCSAEDTYEQYF. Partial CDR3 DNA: TGCACCTGCAGTGCAGAGGACACCTATGAACAGTAC.

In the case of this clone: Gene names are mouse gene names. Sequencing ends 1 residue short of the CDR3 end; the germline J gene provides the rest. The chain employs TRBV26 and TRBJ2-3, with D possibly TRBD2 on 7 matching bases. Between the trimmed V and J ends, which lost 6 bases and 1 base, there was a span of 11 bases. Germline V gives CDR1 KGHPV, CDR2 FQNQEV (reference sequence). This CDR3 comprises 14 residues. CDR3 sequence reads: CASRKGGGAETLYF. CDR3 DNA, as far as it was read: TGTGCCAGCAGAAAGGGGGGCGGTGCAGAAACGCTGTAT.

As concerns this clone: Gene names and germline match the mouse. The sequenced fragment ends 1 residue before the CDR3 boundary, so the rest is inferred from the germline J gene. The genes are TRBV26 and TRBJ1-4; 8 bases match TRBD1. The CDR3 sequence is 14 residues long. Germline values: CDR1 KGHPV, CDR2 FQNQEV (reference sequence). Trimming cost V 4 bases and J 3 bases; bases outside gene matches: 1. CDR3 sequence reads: CASSRTGPNERLFF. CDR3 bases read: TGTGCCAGCAGTCGGACAGGGCCCAACGAAAGATTATTT.

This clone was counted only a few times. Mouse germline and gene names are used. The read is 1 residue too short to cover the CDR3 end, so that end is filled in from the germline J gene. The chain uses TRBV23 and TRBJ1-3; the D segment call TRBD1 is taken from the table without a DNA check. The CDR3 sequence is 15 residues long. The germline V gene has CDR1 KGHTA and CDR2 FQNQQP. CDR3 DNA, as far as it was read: TGCTCCAGCAGTCAATCGGCAGGGACTGGAAATACGCTCTAT. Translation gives CSSSQSAGTGNTLY. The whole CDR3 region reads CSSSQSAGTGNTLYF.

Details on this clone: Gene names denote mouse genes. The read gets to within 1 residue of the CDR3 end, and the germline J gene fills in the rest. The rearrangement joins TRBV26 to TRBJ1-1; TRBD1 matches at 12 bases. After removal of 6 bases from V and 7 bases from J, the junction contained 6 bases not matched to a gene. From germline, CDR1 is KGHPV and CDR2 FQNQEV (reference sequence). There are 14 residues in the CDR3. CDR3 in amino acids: CASSSGTGGGEVFF. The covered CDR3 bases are TGTGCCAGCAGCTCCGGGACAGGGGGCGGAGAAGTCTTC.

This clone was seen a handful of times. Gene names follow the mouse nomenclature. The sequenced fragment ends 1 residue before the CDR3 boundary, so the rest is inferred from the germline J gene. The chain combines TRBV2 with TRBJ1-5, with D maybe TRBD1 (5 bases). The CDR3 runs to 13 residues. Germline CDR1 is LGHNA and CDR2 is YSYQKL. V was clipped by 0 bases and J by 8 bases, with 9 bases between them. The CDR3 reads CASSQDQGRAPLF. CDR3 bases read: TGTGCCAGCAGCCAAGACCAGGGTCGAGCTCCGCTT.

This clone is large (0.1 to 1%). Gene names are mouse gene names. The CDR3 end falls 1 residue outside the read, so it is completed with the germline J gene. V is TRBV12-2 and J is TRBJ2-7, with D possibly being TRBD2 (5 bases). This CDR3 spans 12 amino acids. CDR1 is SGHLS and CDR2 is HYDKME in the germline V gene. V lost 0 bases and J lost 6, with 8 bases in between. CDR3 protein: CASSLVGSEQYF. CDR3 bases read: TGTGCCAGCTCTCTCGTGGGGAGTGAACAGTAC. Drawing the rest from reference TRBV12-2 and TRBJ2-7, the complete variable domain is NSGVVQSPRYIIKGKGERSILKCIPISGHLSVAWYQQTQGQELKFFIQHYDKMERDKGNLPSRFSVQQFDDYHSEMNMSALELEDSAVYFCASSLVGSEQYFGPGTRLTVL.

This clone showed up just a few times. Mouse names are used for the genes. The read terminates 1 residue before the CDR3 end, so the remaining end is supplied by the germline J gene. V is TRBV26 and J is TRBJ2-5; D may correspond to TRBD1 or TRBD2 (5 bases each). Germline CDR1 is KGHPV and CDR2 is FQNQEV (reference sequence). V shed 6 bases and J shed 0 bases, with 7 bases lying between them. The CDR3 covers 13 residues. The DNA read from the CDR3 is TGTGCCAGCAGGGGGGTTAACCAAGACACCCAGTAC. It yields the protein CASRGVNQDTQY. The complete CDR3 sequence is CASRGVNQDTQYF.

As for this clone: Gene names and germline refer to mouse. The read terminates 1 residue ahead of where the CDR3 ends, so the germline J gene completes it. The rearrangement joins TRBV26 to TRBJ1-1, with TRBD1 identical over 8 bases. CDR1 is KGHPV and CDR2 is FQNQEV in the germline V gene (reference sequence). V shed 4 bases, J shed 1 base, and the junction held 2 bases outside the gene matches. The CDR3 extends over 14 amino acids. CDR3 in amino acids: CASSPGTGNTEVFF. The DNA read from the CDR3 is TGTGCCAGCAGTCCCGGGACAGGAAACACAGAAGTCTTC.

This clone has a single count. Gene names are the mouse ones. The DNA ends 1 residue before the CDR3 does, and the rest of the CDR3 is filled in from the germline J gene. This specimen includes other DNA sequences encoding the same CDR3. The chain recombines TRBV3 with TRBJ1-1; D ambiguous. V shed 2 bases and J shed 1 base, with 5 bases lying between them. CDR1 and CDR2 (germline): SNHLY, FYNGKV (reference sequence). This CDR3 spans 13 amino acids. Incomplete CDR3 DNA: TGTGCCAGCAGCTTAACGGTAAACACAGAAGTCTTC. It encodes CASSLTVNTEVF. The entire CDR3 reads CASSLTVNTEVFF.

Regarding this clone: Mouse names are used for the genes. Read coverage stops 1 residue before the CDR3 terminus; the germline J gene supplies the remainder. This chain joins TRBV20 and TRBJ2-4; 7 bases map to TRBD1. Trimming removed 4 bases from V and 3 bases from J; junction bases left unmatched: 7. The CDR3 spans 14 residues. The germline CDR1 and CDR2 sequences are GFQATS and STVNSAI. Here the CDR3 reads CGANRQGGQNTLYF. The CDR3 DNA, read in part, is TGTGGTGCTAATCGACAGGGTGGACAAAACACCTTGTAC.

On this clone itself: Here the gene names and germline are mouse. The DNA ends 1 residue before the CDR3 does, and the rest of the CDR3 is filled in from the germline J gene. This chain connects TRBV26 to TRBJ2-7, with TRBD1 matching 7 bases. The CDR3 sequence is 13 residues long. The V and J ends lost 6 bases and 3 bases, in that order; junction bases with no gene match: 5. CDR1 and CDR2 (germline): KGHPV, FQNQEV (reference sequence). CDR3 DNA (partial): TGTGCCAGCAGCCCGGGACAGATCTATGAACAGTAC. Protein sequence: CASSPGQIYEQY. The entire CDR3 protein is CASSPGQIYEQYF.

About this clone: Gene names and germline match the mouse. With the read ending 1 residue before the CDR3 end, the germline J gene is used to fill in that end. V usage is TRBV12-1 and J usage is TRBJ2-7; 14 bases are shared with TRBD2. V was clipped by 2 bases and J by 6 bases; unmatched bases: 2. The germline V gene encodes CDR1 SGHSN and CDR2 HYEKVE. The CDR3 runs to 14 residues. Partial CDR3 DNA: TGTGCCAGCTCTCCGGGACTGGGGGGGCGTGAACAGTAC. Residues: CASSPGLGGREQY. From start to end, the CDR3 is CASSPGLGGREQYF.

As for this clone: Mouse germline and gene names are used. The CDR3 DNA, read in part, is TGTGCCAGCAGCTTAGGGGGGGGGCCAGAAACGCTGTAT. The encoded protein is CASSLGGGPETLY. The complete CDR3 sequence is CASSLGGGPETLYF. The genes are TRBV3 and TRBJ2-3; 8 nucleotides line up with TRBD2. The read ends 1 residue before the CDR3 terminus; that terminus is restored from the germline J gene. The CDR3 covers 14 residues. Germline V gene sequence: CDR1 SNHLY, CDR2 FYNGKV (reference sequence). The junction had 1 base not matched to a gene; V was cut back by 1 base and J by 4 bases.

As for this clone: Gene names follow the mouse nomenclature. The CDR3: CASSLELYAEQFF. The sequenced part of the CDR3 DNA is TGTGCCAGCAGTCTGGAACTCTATGCTGAGCAGTTC. This chain connects TRBV26 to TRBJ2-1; no clear D gene. The read ends 1 residue before the CDR3 terminus; that terminus is restored from the germline J gene. Trimming took off 2 bases at V and 3 bases at J, with 5 bases between the two ends. The CDR3 length is 13 residues. CDR1 and CDR2 (germline): KGHPV, FQNQEV (reference sequence).

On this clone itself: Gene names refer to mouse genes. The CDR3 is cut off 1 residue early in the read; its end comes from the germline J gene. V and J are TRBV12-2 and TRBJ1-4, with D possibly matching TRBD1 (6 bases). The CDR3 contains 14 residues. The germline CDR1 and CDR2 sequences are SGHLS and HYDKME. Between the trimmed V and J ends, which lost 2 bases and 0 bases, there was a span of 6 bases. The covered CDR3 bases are TGTGCCAGCTCTCCAGGGGTTTCCAACGAAAGATTATTT. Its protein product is CASSPGVSNERLF. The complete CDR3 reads CASSPGVSNERLFF.

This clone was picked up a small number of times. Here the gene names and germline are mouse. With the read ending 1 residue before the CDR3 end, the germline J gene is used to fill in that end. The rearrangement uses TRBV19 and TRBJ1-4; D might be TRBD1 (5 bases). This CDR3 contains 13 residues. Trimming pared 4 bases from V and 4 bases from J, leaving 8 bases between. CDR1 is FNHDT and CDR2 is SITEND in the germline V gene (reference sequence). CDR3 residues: CASSLDSNERLFF. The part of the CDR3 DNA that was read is TGTGCCAGCAGTCTCGACAGCAACGAAAGATTATTT.

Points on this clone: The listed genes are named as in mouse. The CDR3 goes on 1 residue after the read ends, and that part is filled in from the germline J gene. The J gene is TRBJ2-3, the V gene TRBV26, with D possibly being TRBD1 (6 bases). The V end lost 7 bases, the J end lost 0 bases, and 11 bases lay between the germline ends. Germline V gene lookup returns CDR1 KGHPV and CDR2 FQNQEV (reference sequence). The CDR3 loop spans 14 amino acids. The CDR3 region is CASTDRSSAETLYF. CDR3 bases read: TGTGCCAGCACCGACAGGTCTAGTGCAGAAACGCTGTAT.

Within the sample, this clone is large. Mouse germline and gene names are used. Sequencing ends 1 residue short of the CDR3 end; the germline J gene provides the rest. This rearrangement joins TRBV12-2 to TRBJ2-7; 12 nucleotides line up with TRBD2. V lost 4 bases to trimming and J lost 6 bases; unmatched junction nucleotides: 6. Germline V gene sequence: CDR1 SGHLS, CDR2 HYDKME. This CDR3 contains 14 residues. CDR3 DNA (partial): TGTGCCAGCTCCCTGACTGGGGGGGCGCTTGAACAGTAC. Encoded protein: CASSLTGGALEQY. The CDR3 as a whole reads CASSLTGGALEQYF. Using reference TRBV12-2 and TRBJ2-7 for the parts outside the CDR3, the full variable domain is NSGVVQSPRYIIKGKGERSILKCIPISGHLSVAWYQQTQGQELKFFIQHYDKMERDKGNLPSRFSVQQFDDYHSEMNMSALELEDSAVYFCASSLTGGALEQYFGPGTRLTVL.

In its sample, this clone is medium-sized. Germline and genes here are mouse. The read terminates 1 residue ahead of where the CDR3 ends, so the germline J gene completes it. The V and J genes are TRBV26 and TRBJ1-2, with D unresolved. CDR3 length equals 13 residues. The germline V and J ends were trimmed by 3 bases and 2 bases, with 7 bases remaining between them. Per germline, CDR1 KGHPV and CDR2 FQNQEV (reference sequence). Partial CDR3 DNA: TGTGCCAGCAGTCTAAGGCAGAACTCCGACTACACC. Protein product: CASSLRQNSDYT. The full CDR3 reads CASSLRQNSDYTF.

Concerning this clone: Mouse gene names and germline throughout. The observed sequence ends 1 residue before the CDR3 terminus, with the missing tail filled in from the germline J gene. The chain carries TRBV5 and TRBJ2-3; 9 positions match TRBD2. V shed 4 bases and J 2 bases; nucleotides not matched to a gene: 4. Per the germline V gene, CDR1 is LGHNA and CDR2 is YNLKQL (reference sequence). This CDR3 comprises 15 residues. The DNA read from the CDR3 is TGTGCCAGCAGCCTTGGGGGGGCGTCTGCAGAAACGCTGTAT. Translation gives CASSLGGASAETLY. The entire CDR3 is CASSLGGASAETLYF.

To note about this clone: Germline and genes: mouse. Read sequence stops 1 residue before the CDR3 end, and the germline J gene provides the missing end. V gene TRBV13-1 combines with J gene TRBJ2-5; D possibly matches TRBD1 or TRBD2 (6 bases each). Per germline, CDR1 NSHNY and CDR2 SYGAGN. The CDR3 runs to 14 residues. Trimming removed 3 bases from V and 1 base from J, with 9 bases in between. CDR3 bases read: TGTGCCAGCAGTGGTGGGGGCTACCAAGACACCCAGTAC. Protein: CASSGGGYQDTQY. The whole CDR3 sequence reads CASSGGGYQDTQYF.

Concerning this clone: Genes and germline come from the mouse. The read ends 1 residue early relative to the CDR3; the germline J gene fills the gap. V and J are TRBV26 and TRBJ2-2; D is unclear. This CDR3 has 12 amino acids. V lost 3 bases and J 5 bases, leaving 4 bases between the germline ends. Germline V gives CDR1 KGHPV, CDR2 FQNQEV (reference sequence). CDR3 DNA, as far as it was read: TGTGCCAGCAGTCTTCAGACCGGGCAGCTCTAC. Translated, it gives CASSLQTGQLY. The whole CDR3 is CASSLQTGQLYF.

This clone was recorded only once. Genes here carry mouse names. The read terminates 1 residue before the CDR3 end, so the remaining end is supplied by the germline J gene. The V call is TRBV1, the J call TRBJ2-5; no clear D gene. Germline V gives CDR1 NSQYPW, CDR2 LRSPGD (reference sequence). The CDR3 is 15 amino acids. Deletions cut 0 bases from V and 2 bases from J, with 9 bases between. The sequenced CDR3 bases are TGCACCTGCAGTGCAGATCTGGCAAGCCAAGACACCCAGTAC. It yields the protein CTCSADLASQDTQY. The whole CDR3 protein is CTCSADLASQDTQYF.

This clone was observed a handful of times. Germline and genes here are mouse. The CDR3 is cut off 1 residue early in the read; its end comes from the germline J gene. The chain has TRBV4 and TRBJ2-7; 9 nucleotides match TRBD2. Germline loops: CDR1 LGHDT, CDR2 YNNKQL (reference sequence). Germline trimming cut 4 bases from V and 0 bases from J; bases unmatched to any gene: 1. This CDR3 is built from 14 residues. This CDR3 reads CASSSWGGSYEQYF. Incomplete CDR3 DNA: TGTGCCAGCAGCTCCTGGGGGGGCTCCTATGAACAGTAC.

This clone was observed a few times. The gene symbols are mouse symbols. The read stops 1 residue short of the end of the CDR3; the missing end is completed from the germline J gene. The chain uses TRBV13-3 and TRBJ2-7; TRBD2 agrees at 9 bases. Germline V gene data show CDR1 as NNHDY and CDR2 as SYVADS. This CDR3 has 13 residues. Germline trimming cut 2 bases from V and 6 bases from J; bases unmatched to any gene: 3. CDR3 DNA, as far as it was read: TGTGCCAGCAGTGAGAGGGACTGGGTTGAACAGTAC. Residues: CASSERDWVEQY. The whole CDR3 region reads CASSERDWVEQYF.

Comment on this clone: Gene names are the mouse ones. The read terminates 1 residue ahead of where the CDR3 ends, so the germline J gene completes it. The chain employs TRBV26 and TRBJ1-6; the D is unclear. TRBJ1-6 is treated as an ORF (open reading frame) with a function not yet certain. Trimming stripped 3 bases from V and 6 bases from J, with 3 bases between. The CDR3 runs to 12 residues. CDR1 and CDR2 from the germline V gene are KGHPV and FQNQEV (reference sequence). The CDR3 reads CASSLSNSPLYF. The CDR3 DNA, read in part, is TGTGCCAGCAGTCTAAGTAATTCGCCCCTCTAC.

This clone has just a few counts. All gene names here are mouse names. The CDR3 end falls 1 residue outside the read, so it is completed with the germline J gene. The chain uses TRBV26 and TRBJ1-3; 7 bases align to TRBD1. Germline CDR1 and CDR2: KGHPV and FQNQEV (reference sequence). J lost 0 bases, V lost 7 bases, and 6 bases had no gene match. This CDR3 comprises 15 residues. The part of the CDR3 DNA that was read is TGTGCCAGCACCCGGACAGGAAATTCTGGAAATACGCTCTAT. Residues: CASTRTGNSGNTLY. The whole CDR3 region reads CASTRTGNSGNTLYF.

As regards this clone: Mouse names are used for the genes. This CDR3 reads CASSIRDSSYEQYF. CDR3 bases read: TGTGCCAGCAGTATACGGGACAGCTCCTATGAACAGTAC. The chain employs TRBV19 and TRBJ2-7; 7 nucleotides agree with TRBD1. The CDR3 is cut off 1 residue early in the read; its end comes from the germline J gene. J gave up 0 bases and V 1 base, and 1 base lay outside the gene matches. In germline, CDR1 is FNHDT, CDR2 SITEND (reference sequence). This CDR3 region has 14 residues. Looking up the rest from reference TRBV19 and TRBJ2-7 gives the full variable domain: GGIITQTPKFLIGQEGQKLTLKCQQNFNHDTMYWYRQDSGKGLRLIYYSITENDLQKGDLSEGYDASREKKSSFSLTVTSAQKNEMAVFLCASSIRDSSYEQYFGPGTRLTVL.

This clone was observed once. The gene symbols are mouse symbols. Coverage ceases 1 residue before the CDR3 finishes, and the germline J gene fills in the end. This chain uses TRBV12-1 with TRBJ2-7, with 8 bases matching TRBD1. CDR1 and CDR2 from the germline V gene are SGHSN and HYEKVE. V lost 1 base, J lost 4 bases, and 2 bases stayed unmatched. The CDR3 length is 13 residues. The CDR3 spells CASSLNRGYEQYF. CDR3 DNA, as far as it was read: TGTGCCAGCTCTCTAAACAGGGGGTATGAACAGTAC.